These 9 T cell receptor beta chains share one sample of origin, sequenced in a study of cytomegalovirus exposure and HLA in healthy donors. Vbeta (60) and Jbeta (13) primers were used in the PCR. Method: immunoSEQ multiplex PCR; TCRdb's copy keeps in-frame clones and lacks some. This listing includes around 70,000 clones. Sequencing was performed on PBMCs. The receptors stem from a female donor in good health and CMV-seropositive.

The chain links TRBV25-1 to TRBJ2-1; D may be TRBD1 (6 bases). CDR1 is MGHDK and CDR2 is SYGVNS in the germline V gene. V was pared by 10 bases and J by 12 bases, with 16 bases between. The CDR3 sequence is 11 residues long. CDR3 sequence (DNA): TGTGCCACTTTGCTGGGGGCAGGGCAGTTCTTC. Its translation is CATLLGAGQFF.

The V call is TRBV18, the J call TRBJ1-3, with 9 bases that match TRBD1. This CDR3 spans 16 amino acids. CDR1 KGHSH and CDR2 LQKENI come from the germline V gene. V shed 6 bases, J shed 0 bases, and the junction held 6 bases outside the gene matches. The CDR3 here is CASSEDRGYSGNTIYF. In DNA form, the CDR3 reads TGTGCCAGCTCCGAGGACAGGGGATACTCTGGAAACACCATATATTTT.

The chain employs TRBV7-9 and TRBJ2-7; TRBD2 matches at 7 bases. V trimming: 4 bases; J trimming: 3 bases; junction bases outside the gene matches: 6. In germline, CDR1 is SEHNR, CDR2 FQNEAQ (reference sequence). The CDR3 runs to 14 residues. The CDR3 nucleotides are TGTGCCAGCAGCTCGGGGGGATGGAACTACGAGCAGTACTTC. This gives the protein CASSSGGWNYEQYF.

The J gene is TRBJ1-2, the V gene TRBV2; D is perhaps TRBD1 (5 bases). Trimming took off 4 bases at V and 12 bases at J, with 15 bases between the two ends. The germline gives CDR1 SNHLY, CDR2 FYNNEI. The CDR3 contains 12 residues. CDR3 residues: CASSGTQGFNTF. For the CDR3, the DNA is TGTGCCAGCAGTGGAACTCAGGGATTCAACACCTTC.

The chain carries TRBV28 and TRBJ2-1; 8 nucleotides align to TRBD1. The CDR3 spans 15 residues. With 5 bases clipped from V and 0 bases from J, the junction kept 3 bases outside the gene matches. Germline-derived CDR1 and CDR2 are MDHEN and SYDVKM. This CDR3 reads CASSVDRGSYNEQFF. The CDR3 DNA is TGTGCCAGCAGTGTTGACAGGGGCTCCTACAATGAGCAGTTCTTC. The whole variable domain, filled in from reference TRBV28 and TRBJ2-1, reads DVKVTQSSRYLVKRTGEKVFLECVQDMDHENMFWYRQDPGLGLRLIYFSYDVKMKEKGDIPEGYSVSREKKERFSLILESASTNQTSMYLCASSVDRGSYNEQFFGPGTRLTVL.

The chain recombines TRBV10-3 with TRBJ1-4, with a weak D call TRBD1 (5 bases). CDR3 length: 14 amino acids. Germline V gives CDR1 ENHRY, CDR2 SYGVKD. Trimming took 0 bases from V and 4 from J, leaving 6 bases between them. The CDR3 sequence is CAISESDSNEKLFF. The CDR3 DNA is TGTGCCATCAGTGAGTCTGACAGTAATGAAAAACTGTTTTTT.

V gene TRBV5-1 combines with J gene TRBJ2-1, with D possibly being TRBD1 (6 bases). Deletions cut 4 bases from V and 5 bases from J, with 16 bases between. The CDR3 contains 15 residues. The germline V gene has CDR1 SGHRS and CDR2 YFSETQ. Written as DNA, the CDR3 is TGCGCCAGCAGCCTTCAGACAGGCGATGACAATGAGCAGTTCTTC. Translation gives CASSLQTGDDNEQFF.

The chain links TRBV7-9 to TRBJ1-5; no definite D call. Trimming took 7 bases from V and 2 from J, leaving 6 bases between them. Per the germline V gene, CDR1 is SEHNR and CDR2 is FQNEAQ (reference sequence). The CDR3 extends over 12 amino acids. Here the CDR3 reads CASTLGNQPQHF. The CDR3 bases are TGTGCCAGCACCCTCGGCAATCAGCCCCAGCATTTT.

The V and J genes are TRBV28 and TRBJ1-3; no reliable D call. V lost 3 bases and J lost 4, with 4 bases in between. Germline V gene sequence: CDR1 MDHEN, CDR2 SYDVKM. The CDR3 consists of 12 residues. The CDR3 region is CASSFMGNTIYF. For the CDR3, the DNA is TGTGCCAGCAGTTTCATGGGAAACACCATATATTTT.